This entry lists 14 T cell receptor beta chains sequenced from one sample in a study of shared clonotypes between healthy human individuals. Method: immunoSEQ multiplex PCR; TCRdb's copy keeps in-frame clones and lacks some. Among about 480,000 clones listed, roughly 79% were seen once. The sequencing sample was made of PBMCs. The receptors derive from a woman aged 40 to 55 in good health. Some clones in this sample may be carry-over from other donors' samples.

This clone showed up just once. CDR3 coding DNA: TGTGCCAGCAGCTTAGGTGGGGCAGAGGACAATGAGCAGTTCTTC. Translating gives CASSLGGAEDNEQFF. The V and J genes are TRBV7-9 and TRBJ2-1, with a possible D match to TRBD1 (5 bases). V was pared by 1 base and J by 5 bases, with 12 bases between. Germline V gene data show CDR1 as SEHNR and CDR2 as FQNEAQ (reference sequence). This CDR3 is built from 15 residues.

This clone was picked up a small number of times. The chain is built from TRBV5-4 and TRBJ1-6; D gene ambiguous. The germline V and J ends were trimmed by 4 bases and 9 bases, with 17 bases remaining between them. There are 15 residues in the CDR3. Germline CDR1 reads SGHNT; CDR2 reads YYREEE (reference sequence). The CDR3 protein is CASSGRVGYGSPLHF. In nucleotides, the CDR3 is TGTGCCAGCAGCGGGCGCGTCGGGTACGGTTCACCCCTCCACTTT. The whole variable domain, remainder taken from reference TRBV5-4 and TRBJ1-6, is ETGVTQSPTHLIKTRGQQVTLRCSSQSGHNTVSWYQQALGQGPQFIFQYYREEENGRGNFPPRFSGLQFPNYSSELNVNALELDDSALYLCASSGRVGYGSPLHFGNGTRLTVT.

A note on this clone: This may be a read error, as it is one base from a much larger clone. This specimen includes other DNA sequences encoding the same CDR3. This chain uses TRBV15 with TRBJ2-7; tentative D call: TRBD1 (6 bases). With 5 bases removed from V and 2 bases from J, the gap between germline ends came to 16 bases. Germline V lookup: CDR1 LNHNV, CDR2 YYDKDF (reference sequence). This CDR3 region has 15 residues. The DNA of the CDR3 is TGTGCCACCAGCGCGGCCATGGCAGGGGCCTACGAGCAGTACTTC. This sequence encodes CATSAAMAGAYEQYF.

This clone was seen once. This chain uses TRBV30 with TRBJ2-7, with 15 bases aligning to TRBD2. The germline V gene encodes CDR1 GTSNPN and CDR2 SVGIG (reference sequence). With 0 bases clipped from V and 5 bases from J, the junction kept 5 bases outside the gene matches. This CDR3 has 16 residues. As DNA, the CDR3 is TGTGCCTGGAGTGTCGGGACTAGCGGGAGGAGGAACGAGCAGTACTTC. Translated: CAWSVGTSGRRNEQYF.

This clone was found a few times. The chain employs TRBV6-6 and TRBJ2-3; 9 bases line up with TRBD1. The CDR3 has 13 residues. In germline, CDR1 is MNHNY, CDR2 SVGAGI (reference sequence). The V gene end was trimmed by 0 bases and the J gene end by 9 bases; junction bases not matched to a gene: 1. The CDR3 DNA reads TGTGCCAGCAGTTACTCCACAGGGGGCACGCAGTATTTT. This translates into CASSYSTGGTQYF.

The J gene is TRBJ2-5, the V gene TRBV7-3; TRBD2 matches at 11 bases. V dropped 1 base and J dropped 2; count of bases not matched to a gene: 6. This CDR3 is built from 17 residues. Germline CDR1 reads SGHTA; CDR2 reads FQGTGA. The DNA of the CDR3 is TGTGCCAGCAGCTTAAGCTCGCCTAGCGGGGGGCAAGAGACCCAGTACTTC. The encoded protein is CASSLSSPSGGQETQYF.

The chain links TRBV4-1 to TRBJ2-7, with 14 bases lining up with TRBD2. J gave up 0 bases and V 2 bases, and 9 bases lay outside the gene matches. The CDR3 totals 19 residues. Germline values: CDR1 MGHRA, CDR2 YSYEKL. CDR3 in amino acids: CASSQPRLAGGPSSYEQYF. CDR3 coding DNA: TGCGCCAGCAGCCAACCAAGACTAGCGGGAGGGCCGAGCTCCTACGAGCAGTACTTC.

The CDR3 loop reads CASSPLLTSGRSYEQFF. Here the CDR3 DNA reads TGTGCCAGCAGCCCGCTTTTAACTAGCGGGAGGTCCTATGAGCAGTTCTTC. The chain employs TRBV7-9 and TRBJ2-1, with 12 bases matching TRBD2. In germline, CDR1 is SEHNR, CDR2 FQNEAQ (reference sequence). The CDR3 length is 17 residues. V shed 5 bases, J shed 8 bases, and the junction held 13 bases outside the gene matches.

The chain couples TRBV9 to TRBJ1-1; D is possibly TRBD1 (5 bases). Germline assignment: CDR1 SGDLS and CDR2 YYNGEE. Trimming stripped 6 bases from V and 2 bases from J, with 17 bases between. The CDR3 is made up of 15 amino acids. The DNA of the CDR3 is TGTGCCAGCACCCCATGGGGGGGTTATAACACTGAAGCTTTCTTT. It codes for CASTPWGGYNTEAFF.

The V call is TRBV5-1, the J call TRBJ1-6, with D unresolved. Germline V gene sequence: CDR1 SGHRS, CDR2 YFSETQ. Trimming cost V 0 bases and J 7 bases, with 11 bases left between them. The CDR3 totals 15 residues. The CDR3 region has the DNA TGCGCCAGCAGCTTGGAAACCGGGGAGAATTCACCCCTCCACTTT. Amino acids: CASSLETGENSPLHF.

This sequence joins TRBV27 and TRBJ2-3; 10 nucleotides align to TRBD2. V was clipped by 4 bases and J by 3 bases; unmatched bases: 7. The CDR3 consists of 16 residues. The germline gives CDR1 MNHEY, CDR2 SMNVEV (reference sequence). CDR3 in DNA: TGTGCCAGCAGTTCCCCTAGCGGGAGAGGTACAGATACGCAGTATTTT. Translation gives CASSSPSGRGTDTQYF.

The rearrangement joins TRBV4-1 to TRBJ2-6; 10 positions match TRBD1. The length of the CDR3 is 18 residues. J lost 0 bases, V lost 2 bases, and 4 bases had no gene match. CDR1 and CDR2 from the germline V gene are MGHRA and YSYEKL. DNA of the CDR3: TGCGCCAGCAGCCAACCGGGACAGGGGAACTCTGGGGCCAACGTCCTGACTTTC. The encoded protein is CASSQPGQGNSGANVLTF.

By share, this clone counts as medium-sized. CDR3: CASSQEAGTGGETQYF. The CDR3, as DNA: TGCGCCAGCAGCCAAGAAGCCGGGACAGGCGGTGAGACCCAGTACTTC. The chain is built from TRBV4-3 and TRBJ2-5; 8 positions agree with TRBD1. Trimming cost V 0 bases and J 5 bases; bases outside gene matches: 8. Germline lookup yields CDR1 LGHNA and CDR2 YSLEER. CDR3 length: 16 residues.

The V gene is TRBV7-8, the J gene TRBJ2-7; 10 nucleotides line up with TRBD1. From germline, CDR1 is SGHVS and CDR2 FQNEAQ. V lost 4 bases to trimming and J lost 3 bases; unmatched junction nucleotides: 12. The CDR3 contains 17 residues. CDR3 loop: CASSSGWGDRGFYEQYF. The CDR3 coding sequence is TGTGCCAGCAGCTCGGGCTGGGGGGACAGGGGTTTCTACGAGCAGTACTTC.